This TCR beta chain was obtained from a study of identical twins. Study-wide points: Analyses of zero insertions could be partly confounded by invariant MAIT and iNKT cells. Model-predicted out-of-frame TCR alpha sharing fell below observed values in monozygotic twins. The same donors were not followed; conclusions instead depended on cross-sectional statistical analysis.

The CDR3 covers 15 residues. Trimming pared 4 bases from V and 4 bases from J, leaving 14 bases between. The cDNA had a unique molecular identifier and a template-switch universal primer site. TCRdb re-analysed the 5' RACE reads in MiXCR, keeping a single row per CDR3 protein. Here the sample spans around 340,000 distinct CDR3 sequences, roughly 9% being singletons. This clonotype has only a few counts. Its antigen is currently unknown. The V gene is TRBV12-3 or TRBV12-4, the J gene TRBJ1-5; D call uncertain. The clonotype comes from a woman aged 45-59 years in good health. The sequencing input was naive T cells sorted from blood. CDR3 region: CASSSVLLGNQPQHF. The DNA for the CDR3 is TGTGCCAGCAGTTCAGTTCTCCTGGGGAATCAGCCCCAGCATTTT.